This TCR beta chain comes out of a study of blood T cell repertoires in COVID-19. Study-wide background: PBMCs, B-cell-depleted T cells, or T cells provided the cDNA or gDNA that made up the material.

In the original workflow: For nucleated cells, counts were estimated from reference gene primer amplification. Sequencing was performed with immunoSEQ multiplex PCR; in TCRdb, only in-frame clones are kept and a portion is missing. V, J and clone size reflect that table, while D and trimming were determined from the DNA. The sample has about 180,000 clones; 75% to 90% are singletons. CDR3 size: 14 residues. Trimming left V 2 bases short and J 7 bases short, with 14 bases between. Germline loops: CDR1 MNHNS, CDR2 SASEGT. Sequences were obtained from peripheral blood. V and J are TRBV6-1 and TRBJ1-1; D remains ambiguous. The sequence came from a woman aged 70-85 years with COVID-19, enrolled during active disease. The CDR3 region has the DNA TGTGCCAGCAGTGAAAATGCTCTAGCGTTTGAAGCTTTCTTT. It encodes CASSENALAFEAFF.